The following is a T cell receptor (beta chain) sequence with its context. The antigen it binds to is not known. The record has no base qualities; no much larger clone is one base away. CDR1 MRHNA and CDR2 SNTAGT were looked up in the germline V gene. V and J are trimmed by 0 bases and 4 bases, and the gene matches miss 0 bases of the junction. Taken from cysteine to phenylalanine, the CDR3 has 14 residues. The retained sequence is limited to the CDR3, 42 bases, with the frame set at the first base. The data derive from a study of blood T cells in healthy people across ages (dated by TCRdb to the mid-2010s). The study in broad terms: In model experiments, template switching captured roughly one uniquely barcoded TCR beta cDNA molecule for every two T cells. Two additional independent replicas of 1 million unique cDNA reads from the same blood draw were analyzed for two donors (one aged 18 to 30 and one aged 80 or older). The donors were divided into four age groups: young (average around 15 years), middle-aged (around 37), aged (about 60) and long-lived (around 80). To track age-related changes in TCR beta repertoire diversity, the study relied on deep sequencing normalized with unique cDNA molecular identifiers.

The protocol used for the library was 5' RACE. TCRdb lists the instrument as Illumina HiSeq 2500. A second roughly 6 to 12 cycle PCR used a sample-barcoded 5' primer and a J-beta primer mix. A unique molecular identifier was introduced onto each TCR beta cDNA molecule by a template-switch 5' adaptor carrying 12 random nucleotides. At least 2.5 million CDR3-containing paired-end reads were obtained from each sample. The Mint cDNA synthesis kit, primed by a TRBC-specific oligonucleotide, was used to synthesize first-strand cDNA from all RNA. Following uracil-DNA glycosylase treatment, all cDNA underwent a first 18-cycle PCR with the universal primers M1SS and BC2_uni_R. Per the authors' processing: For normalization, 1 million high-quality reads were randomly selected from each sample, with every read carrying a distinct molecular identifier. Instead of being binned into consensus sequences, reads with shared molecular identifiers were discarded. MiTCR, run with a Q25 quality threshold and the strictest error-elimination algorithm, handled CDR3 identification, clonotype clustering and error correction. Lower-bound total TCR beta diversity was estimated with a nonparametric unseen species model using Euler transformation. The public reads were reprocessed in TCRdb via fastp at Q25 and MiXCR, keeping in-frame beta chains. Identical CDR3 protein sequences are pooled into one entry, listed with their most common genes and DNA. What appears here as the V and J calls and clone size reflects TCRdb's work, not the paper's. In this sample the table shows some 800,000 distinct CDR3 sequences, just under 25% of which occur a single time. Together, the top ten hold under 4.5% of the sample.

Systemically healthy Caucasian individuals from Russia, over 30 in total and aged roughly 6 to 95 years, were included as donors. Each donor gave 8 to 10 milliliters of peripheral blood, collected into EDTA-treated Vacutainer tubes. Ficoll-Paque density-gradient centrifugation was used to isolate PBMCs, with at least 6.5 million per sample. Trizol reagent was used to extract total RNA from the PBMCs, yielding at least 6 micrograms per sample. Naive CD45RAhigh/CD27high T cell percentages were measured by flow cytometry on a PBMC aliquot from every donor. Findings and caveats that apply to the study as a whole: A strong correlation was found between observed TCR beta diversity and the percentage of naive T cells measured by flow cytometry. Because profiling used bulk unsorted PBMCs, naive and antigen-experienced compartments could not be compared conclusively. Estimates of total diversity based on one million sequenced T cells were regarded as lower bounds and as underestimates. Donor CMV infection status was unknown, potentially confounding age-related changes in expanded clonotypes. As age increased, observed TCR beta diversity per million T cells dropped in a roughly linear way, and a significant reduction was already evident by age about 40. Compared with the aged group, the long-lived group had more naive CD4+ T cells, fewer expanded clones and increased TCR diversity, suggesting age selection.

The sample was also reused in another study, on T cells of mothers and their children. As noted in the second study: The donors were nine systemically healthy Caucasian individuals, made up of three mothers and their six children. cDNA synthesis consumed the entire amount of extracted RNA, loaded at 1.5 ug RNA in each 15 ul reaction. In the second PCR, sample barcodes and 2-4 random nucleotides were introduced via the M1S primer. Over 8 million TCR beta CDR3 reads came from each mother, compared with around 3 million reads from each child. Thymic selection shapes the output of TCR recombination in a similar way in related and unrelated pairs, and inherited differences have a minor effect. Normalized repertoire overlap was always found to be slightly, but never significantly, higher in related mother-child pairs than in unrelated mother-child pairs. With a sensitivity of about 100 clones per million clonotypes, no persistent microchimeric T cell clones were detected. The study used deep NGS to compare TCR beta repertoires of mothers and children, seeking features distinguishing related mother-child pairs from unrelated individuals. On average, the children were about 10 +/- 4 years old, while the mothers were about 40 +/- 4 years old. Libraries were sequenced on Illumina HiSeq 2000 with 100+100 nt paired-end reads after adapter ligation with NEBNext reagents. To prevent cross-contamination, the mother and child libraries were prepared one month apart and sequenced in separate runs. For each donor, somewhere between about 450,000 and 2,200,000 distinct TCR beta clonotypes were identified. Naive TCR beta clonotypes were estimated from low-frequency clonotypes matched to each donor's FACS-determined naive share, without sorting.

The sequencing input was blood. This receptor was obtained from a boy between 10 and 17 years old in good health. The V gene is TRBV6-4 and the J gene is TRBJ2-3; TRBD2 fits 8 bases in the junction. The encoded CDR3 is CASSDSGLADTQYF. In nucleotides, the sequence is TGTGCCAGCAGTGACTCGGGACTAGCAGATACGCAGTATTTT.